The T cell receptor beta chain described here comes from a study of T cells after yellow fever vaccination. The study, taken as a whole, reports: Reappearance after the booster was seen for most primary-vaccination clones, at 95% to 96% CD4 and less than 90% CD8. Some clonotypes, a small share, were shared between CD4 and CD8 compartments.

Trimming took off 0 bases at V and 7 bases at J, with 9 bases between the two ends. Germline loops: CDR1 DFQATT, CDR2 SNEGSKA (reference sequence). The CDR3 covers 12 residues. TCRdb fed the 5' RACE reads into MiXCR, producing one record per CDR3 protein. The sample has under 500,000 distinct CDR3 sequences; 15% to 20% are singletons. This clonotype came up many times. Antigen unknown. The rearrangement links TRBV20-1 to TRBJ1-1; D unclear. This sequence originates from a man between 18 and 35 years old who received the YFV17D yellow fever vaccine. Material: PBMCs, obtained before the yellow fever booster vaccination. As DNA, the CDR3 is TGCAGTGCTAGAGATAGTGACCGTGAAGCTTTCTTT. As protein: CSARDSDREAFF.